One T cell receptor beta chain is described in this entry. Which antigen it targets is not known. No much larger clone is present one base from it, and per-base qualities are unavailable. TCRbeta CDR3 regions were amplified from genomic DNA using the immunoSEQ Assay, a bias-controlled multiplex PCR. Turning to the authors' computational methods: The number of nucleated cells in each sample was estimated from the amplification of reference gene primers within the assay. To quantify the absolute abundance of each unique TCRbeta CDR3 rearrangement, sequence reads were collapsed and filtered. For each sample, productive Simpson clonality was calculated as the square root of Simpson's diversity index over productive rearrangements. This immuneACCESS table, as held by TCRdb, lists in-frame sequences with V and J called but not all clones. Of the missing ones, under half trace to an unresolved V gene in checked studies; the others have no known cause. The V and J calls and clone size were taken over from that table, and D and trimming were inferred from the DNA. The sample contains more than 350,000 clones, about 88% of them found a single time. Approximately 1.5% of the sample is held by the ten biggest clonotypes.

The record originates from a study of blood T cell repertoires in COVID-19 (dated by TCRdb to about 2020). For context, the study as a whole: Samples covering the acute and convalescent phases of COVID-19 were provided by collaborators in the United States, Italy and Spain. The material from the prospective study consisted of cDNA or gDNA derived from T cells, B-cell-depleted T cells, or PBMCs. Subjects who had been exposed to COVID-19, were actively infected with it, or had recovered from it provided the deeply sampled blood TCRbeta repertoires that made up the dataset. The repertoires were released in a freely available public database intended as a resource for research on the immune response to SARS-CoV-2. The samples were drawn from the first 160 participants of the ongoing ImmuneRACE study and from 1,200 or so subjects provided by 6 global collaborators. The sample metadata nearly always contained a de-identified subject ID, COVID-19 status, age in years and sex. Where HLA class I and class II types were available, the types were taken from metadata supplied by the sample provider, not from assay-based typing.

Overall study results and their limits: How much clinical and demographic metadata was included differed by source and by participant, and the metadata was provided uncurated.

In the prospective study, participants were roughly 18 to 95 years old, resided in about two dozen geographic areas of the United States, and were enrolled through a virtual design. Cohort assignment in the prospective study relied on participant-reported clinical history from a screening survey and a study questionnaire. Exposed participants had been in contact, within 2 weeks of entering the study, with a person who had a PCR-confirmed or clinician-diagnosed case of COVID-19. Each participant in the prospective study had whole blood, serum and a nasopharyngeal or oropharyngeal swab collected by mobile phlebotomists. Participants in the prospective study had the option to provide additional blood draws and questionnaires over a roughly two-month period. Prospective study blood samples were shipped either frozen or at room temperature before DNA extraction. The germline ends are 14 bases apart after V is trimmed by 7 bases and J by 4 bases. From cysteine to phenylalanine, the CDR3 is 14 amino acids long. Only the CDR3 DNA stays, 42 bases, in frame from base 1. Reading the germline V gene gives CDR1 MDHEN and CDR2 SYDVKM.

The receptor was isolated from a young woman who had been exposed to COVID-19. Sequencing was performed on PBMCs or T cells enriched from blood (not recorded which). The rearrangement combines TRBV28 with TRBJ1-5; TRBD1 is a possible D gene, resting on 6 matching bases. The CDR3 reads CASTGWQGNQPQHF. The nucleotide sequence is TGTGCCAGCACCGGGTGGCAGGGGAATCAGCCCCAGCATTTT.